Shown below are 29 T cell receptor beta chains from a single sample sequenced in a study of blood T cell repertoires in COVID-19. Produced via immunoSEQ multiplex PCR; TCRdb's table is partial and in-frame only. The table has about 93,000 clones, approximately 87% seen once. The sequenced sample was peripheral blood. Source of these receptors: a human donor with active COVID-19. The donor label of this sample is uncertain.

The chain employs TRBV9 and TRBJ2-5; D possibly corresponds to TRBD2 (6 bases). The V and J ends lost 6 bases and 5 bases respectively, with 20 bases between them. Germline CDR1 SGDLS, CDR2 YYNGEE. The length of the CDR3 is 15 residues. The CDR3 protein is CASNPGLSQQETQYF. CDR3 sequence (DNA): TGTGCCAGCAACCCGGGACTTTCCCAGCAGGAGACCCAGTACTTC.

The V call is TRBV13, the J call TRBJ1-3, with D possibly being TRBD1 (6 bases). Germline CDR1 and CDR2: PRHDT and FYEKMQ (reference sequence). V gave up 5 bases and J gave up 1 base, with 9 bases separating them. The CDR3 length is 14 residues. The CDR3 region is CASSLQGSGNTIYF. The CDR3 DNA sequence: TGTGCCAGCAGCCTTCAGGGGTCTGGAAACACCATATATTTT. The entire variable domain, with the rest obtained from reference TRBV13 and TRBJ1-3, is as follows: AAGVIQSPRHLIKEKRETATLKCYPIPRHDTVYWYQQGPGQDPQFLISFYEKMQSDKGSIPDRFSAQQFSDYHSELNMSSLELGDSALYFCASSLQGSGNTIYFGEGSWLTVV.

The chain joins TRBV18 to TRBJ1-1; D remains ambiguous. V was clipped by 2 bases and J by 1 base, with 11 bases between them. Germline values: CDR1 KGHSH, CDR2 LQKENI. This CDR3 comprises 15 residues. The CDR3 DNA reads as TGTGCCAGCTCACCAATCGGACTGTCGAACACTGAAGCTTTCTTT. Amino acids: CASSPIGLSNTEAFF.

The chain uses TRBV18 and TRBJ1-4; D unresolved. Trimming left V 2 bases short and J 8 bases short, with 12 bases between. In germline, CDR1 is KGHSH, CDR2 LQKENI. CDR3 size: 14 residues. DNA for the CDR3: TGTGCCAGCTCACCAACGGCAGGCAGGGAAAAACTGTTTTTT. Protein product: CASSPTAGREKLFF.

The V call is TRBV5-8, the J call TRBJ1-2; possibly TRBD1 for D (5 bases). The CDR3 spans 13 residues. Germline V gives CDR1 SGHTS, CDR2 YDEGEE. Trimming stripped 1 base from V and 4 bases from J, with 8 bases between. CDR3 bases: TGTGCCAGCAGCTTGCTACAGGCCTATGGCTACACCTTC. As protein: CASSLLQAYGYTF.

This clone has just a few counts. The chain carries TRBV7-9 and TRBJ1-1, with unresolved D. The CDR3 spans 14 residues. Germline V CDR1 and CDR2: SEHNR, FQNEAQ (reference sequence). V lost 2 bases and J 1 base, leaving 8 bases between the germline ends. As DNA, the CDR3 is TGTGCCAGCAGCTTATTAGGGAGGAACACTGAAGCTTTCTTT. This translates into CASSLLGRNTEAFF.

This clone was recorded a few times. This chain joins TRBV2 and TRBJ1-5; D is ambiguous. The CDR3 covers 14 residues. Germline-derived CDR1 and CDR2 are SNHLY and FYNNEI. V lost 7 bases, J lost 1 base, and 11 bases lay in between. CDR3 DNA sequence: TGTGCCAGCACCCGCACAGAAAGCAATCAGCCCCAGCATTTT. It yields the protein CASTRTESNQPQHF.

This chain links TRBV7-9 with TRBJ2-1, with TRBD1 identical over 11 bases. CDR1 SEHNR and CDR2 FQNEAQ come from the germline V gene (reference sequence). The V and J ends lost 5 bases and 3 bases, in that order; junction bases with no gene match: 3. There are 15 residues in the CDR3. The CDR3 region has the DNA TGTGCCAGCAGCCTGGGACAGGGGGACTACAATGAGCAGTTCTTC. It encodes CASSLGQGDYNEQFF. The whole variable domain, filled in from reference TRBV7-9 and TRBJ2-1, reads DTGVSQNPRHKITKRGQNVTFRCDPISEHNRLYWYRQTLGQGPEFLTYFQNEAQLEKSRLLSDRFSAERPKGSFSTLEIQRTEQGDSAMYLCASSLGQGDYNEQFFGPGTRLTVL.

V is TRBV18 and J is TRBJ2-3; no reliable D call. V dropped 3 bases and J dropped 3 bases, with 7 bases sitting between them. Germline assignment: CDR1 KGHSH and CDR2 LQKENI. There are 13 residues in the CDR3. The CDR3 is CASSPYTTDTQYF. The CDR3, as DNA: TGTGCCAGCTCACCCTATACGACAGATACGCAGTATTTT. The complete variable domain, with remaining parts taken from reference TRBV18 and TRBJ2-3, reads NAGVMQNPRHLVRRRGQEARLRCSPMKGHSHVYWYRQLPEEGLKFMVYLQKENIIDESGMPKERFSAEFPKEGPSILRIQQVVRGDSAAYFCASSPYTTDTQYFGPGTRLTVL.

This clone appeared a single time. The genes are TRBV29-1 and TRBJ2-5; D unresolved. The germline CDR1 and CDR2 sequences are SQVTM and ANQGSEA. The CDR3 extends over 11 amino acids. V was cut by 5 bases and J by 5 bases, with 9 bases left in between. The CDR3 nucleotides are TGCAGCGTTTGGCTCGGGGAGACCCAGTACTTC. This gives the protein CSVWLGETQYF.

The V and J genes are TRBV11-2 and TRBJ2-1; 12 positions match TRBD2. Germline values: CDR1 SGHAT, CDR2 FQNNGV. The J segment lost 6 bases and the V segment lost 8 bases, leaving 8 bases of the junction unmatched. The CDR3 extends over 15 amino acids. CDR3 bases: TGTGCCAGCGAGGCTAGCGGGGGGGTCACCAATGAGCAGTTCTTC. Residues: CASEASGGVTNEQFF.

V is TRBV12-5 and J is TRBJ1-1; 8 bases agree with TRBD1. The CDR3 is made up of 15 amino acids. V shed 5 bases, J shed 1 base, and the junction held 6 bases outside the gene matches. The germline V gene has CDR1 LGHNT and CDR2 FRNRAP. The CDR3 bases are TGTGCTAGTGGTCCCTGGGGGACAGGGAACACTGAAGCTTTCTTT. Translating it yields CASGPWGTGNTEAFF.

This clone was detected a few times. The rearrangement links TRBV4-3 to TRBJ2-7; TRBD1 matches 9 bases. Germline values: CDR1 LGHNA, CDR2 YSLEER. The CDR3 sequence is 16 residues long. Losses at the gene ends were 0 bases for V and 6 bases for J; bases not matched to a gene: 9. This chain's CDR3 is CASSQDFDRGLIEQYF. As DNA, the CDR3 is TGCGCCAGCAGCCAAGATTTTGACAGGGGGTTGATCGAGCAGTACTTC.

The chain uses TRBV3-1 (or the pseudogene TRBV3-2) and TRBJ2-7, with TRBD1 identical over 10 bases. Germline CDR1 LGHDT, CDR2 YNNKEL (reference sequence). This CDR3 has 16 residues. Trimming cost V 3 bases and J 1 base; bases outside gene matches: 6. CDR3 nucleotides: TGTGCCAGCAGCCACGATCTGGGACAGGGGTCCTACGAGCAGTACTTC. Protein product: CASSHDLGQGSYEQYF.

The V call is TRBV29-1, the J call TRBJ1-2; D possibly corresponds to TRBD1 (6 bases). The CDR3 extends over 12 amino acids. Trimming took off 6 bases at V and 1 base at J, with 9 bases between the two ends. Germline V CDR1 and CDR2: SQVTM, ANQGSEA. The CDR3 DNA is TGCAGCGTCCAGGGGAGTAACTATGGCTACACCTTC. This gives the protein CSVQGSNYGYTF.

The rearrangement joins TRBV5-1 to TRBJ1-1; a possible D gene is TRBD1 (5 bases). The V gene lost 2 bases and the J gene lost 2 bases, with 13 bases spanning the gap. The CDR3 spans 15 residues. Germline V CDR1 and CDR2: SGHRS, YFSETQ. The CDR3 DNA reads as TGCGCCAGCAGCTTTCCCGGGGGGAGTAACACTGAAGCTTTCTTT. Translating gives CASSFPGGSNTEAFF.

The rearrangement joins TRBV4-1 to TRBJ2-5; D possibly corresponds to TRBD2 (6 bases). Trimming stripped 3 bases from V and 3 bases from J, with 11 bases between. The CDR3 runs to 14 residues. The germline V gene has CDR1 MGHRA and CDR2 YSYEKL. The DNA of the CDR3 is TGCGCCAGCAGCCAGGTCTCGGGGGAAGAGACCCAGTACTTC. Its protein product is CASSQVSGEETQYF.

The rearrangement uses TRBV7-6 and TRBJ2-1; 10 nucleotides line up with TRBD2. Germline CDR1 SGHVS, CDR2 FNYEAQ. The CDR3 consists of 16 residues. V was pared by 1 base and J by 2 bases, with 2 bases of the junction left unmatched. CDR3 amino acids: CASSLVAGGTYNEQFF. CDR3 DNA: TGTGCCAGCAGCTTAGTAGCGGGGGGAACCTACAATGAGCAGTTCTTC. Combining the CDR3 with reference TRBV7-6 and TRBJ2-1 gives the whole variable domain GAGVSQSPRYKVTKRGQDVALRCDPISGHVSLYWYRQALGQGPEFLTYFNYEAQQDKSGLPNDRFSAERPEGSISTLTIQRTEQRDSAMYRCASSLVAGGTYNEQFFGPGTRLTVL.

This clone was seen once. The V and J genes are TRBV24-1 and TRBJ2-3; 14 nucleotides match TRBD2. The CDR3 is 17 residues long. V shed 2 bases and J 1 base; nucleotides not matched to a gene: 1. CDR1 and CDR2 (germline): KGHDR, SFDVKD. The CDR3 protein is CATSDSGLAGGTDTQYF. In DNA form, the CDR3 reads TGTGCCACCAGTGATTCGGGACTAGCGGGGGGCACAGATACGCAGTATTTT.

This chain joins TRBV9 and TRBJ2-2; TRBD1 matches at 7 bases. The CDR3 loop spans 15 amino acids. In germline, CDR1 is SGDLS, CDR2 YYNGEE. The V gene end was trimmed by 0 bases and the J gene end by 9 bases; junction bases not matched to a gene: 8. CDR3 loop: CASSVAYRGRRELFF. CDR3 sequence (DNA): TGTGCCAGCAGCGTAGCTTACAGGGGCAGAAGGGAGCTGTTTTTT.

On this clone itself: Germline and junction disagree at one end, which may indicate a read error. The chain couples TRBV7-7 to TRBJ2-7, with D maybe TRBD2 (7 bases). This CDR3 comprises 14 residues. From germline, CDR1 is SSHAT and CDR2 FNYEAQ (reference sequence). The CDR3 reads CASSQTVGGREQYF. The CDR3 coding sequence is TGTGCTAGCAGCCAAACGGTCGGGGGGCGCGAGCAGTACTTC.

Note on this clone: This sample includes further DNA sequences coding for the same CDR3. CDR3 coding DNA: TGCGCCAGCAGCTTGGGAGGGGGCCAAGAGACCCAGTACTTC. It specifies CASSLGGGQETQYF. J is TRBJ2-5 and V is TRBV5-1; D perhaps matches TRBD1 (6 bases). The V end lost 0 bases, the J end lost 1 base, and 7 bases lay between the germline ends. The CDR3 sequence is 14 residues long. The germline V gene has CDR1 SGHRS and CDR2 YFSETQ.

V usage is TRBV4-1 and J usage is TRBJ1-1; 9 bases align to TRBD1. The CDR3 runs 16 residues. V was pared by 4 bases and J by 3 bases, with 9 bases of the junction left unmatched. Germline V lookup: CDR1 MGHRA, CDR2 YSYEKL. CDR3 sequence: CASSRYGTGSDTEAFF. CDR3 nucleotides: TGCGCCAGCAGCCGGTATGGGACAGGGTCGGACACTGAAGCTTTCTTT.

The chain joins TRBV27 to TRBJ2-2; possible D gene TRBD1, 5 bases. Deletions cut 6 bases from V and 0 bases from J, with 8 bases between. Germline loops: CDR1 MNHEY, CDR2 SMNVEV (reference sequence). The CDR3 is made up of 14 amino acids. The CDR3 nucleotides are TGTGCCAGCAGAGTAGGGGCGAACACCGGGGAGCTGTTTTTT. This sequence encodes CASRVGANTGELFF.

The chain carries TRBV5-6 and TRBJ1-5; maybe TRBD1 (5 bases). Germline V lookup: CDR1 SGHDT, CDR2 YYEEEE. V lost 3 bases and J lost 8, with 15 bases in between. This CDR3 has 14 residues. CDR3: CASSSRFQGKPQHF. In DNA, the CDR3 is TGTGCCAGCAGCTCTCGATTTCAGGGTAAGCCCCAGCATTTT.

The chain links TRBV10-2 to TRBJ2-1, with 13 bases aligning to TRBD2. The CDR3 runs 15 residues. Germline CDR1 WSHSY, CDR2 SAAADI. Trimming cost V 3 bases and J 8 bases; bases outside gene matches: 4. This CDR3 reads CASSELAGGGHEQFF. The CDR3 DNA sequence: TGCGCCAGCAGTGAACTAGCGGGGGGGGGCCATGAGCAGTTCTTC.

The chain joins TRBV27 to TRBJ2-2; D uncertain. The CDR3 length is 14 residues. V was pared by 1 base and J by 1 base, with 4 bases between. Germline CDR1 and CDR2: MNHEY and SMNVEV (reference sequence). CDR3 in amino acids: CASSLFRNTGELFF. The DNA of the CDR3 is TGTGCCAGCAGTTTATTCCGGAACACCGGGGAGCTGTTTTTT.

Regarding this clone: This may arise from a read error, as a much more abundant clone is one base away. The same CDR3 also results from other DNA sequences found in this sample. This chain uses TRBV6-5 with TRBJ1-6; TRBD1 aligns across 7 bases. Germline CDR1 MNHEY, CDR2 SVGAGI. The junction had 3 bases not matched to a gene; V was cut back by 0 bases and J by 7 bases. The CDR3 length is 15 residues. The DNA of the CDR3 is TGTGCCAGCAGTTACTCGACAGGGTACAATTCACCCCTCCACTTT. It is translated as CASSYSTGYNSPLHF.

V gene TRBV2 combines with J gene TRBJ2-2; D is unresolved. The germline V gene has CDR1 SNHLY and CDR2 FYNNEI. The CDR3 loop spans 15 amino acids. Trimming removed 6 bases from V and 1 base from J, with 12 bases in between. The CDR3 here is CASSAISLNTGELFF. CDR3 bases: TGTGCCAGCAGCGCAATTTCACTGAACACCGGGGAGCTGTTTTTT.